These T cell receptor beta chains were read from a single sample in a study of T cell responses to AZD1222 COVID-19 vaccine. Sequenced by immunoSEQ multiplex PCR; TCRdb stores in-frame clones only, minus some. The repertoire holds more than 95,000 clones, with about 92% as singletons. This specimen consisted of peripheral blood, obtained on day 0 of AZD1222 vaccination. The receptors were gathered from an adult in good health. CDR3s include the opening cysteine and the closing phenylalanine or tryptophan. A D gene is named only where the DNA matches it firmly. Clone size is shown for a subset of rows, as once, few, many or a class of expanded clone.

v_call	clone_size	j_call	cdr3_length	d_call	cdr3_nt	cdr3_aa
TRBV4-2	once	TRBJ2-7	13	-	TGTGCCAGCAGTCCGACAGACTCCTACGAGCAGTACTTC	CASSPTDSYEQYF
TRBV6-5	-	TRBJ1-2	13	TRBD1	TGTGCCAGCAGTCCACACGACAGGGTTGGCTACACCTTC	CASSPHDRVGYTF
TRBV19	-	TRBJ2-3	17	TRBD2	TGTGCCAGTACCCCCCCGGTAGCGGGCTCTAGCACAGATACGCAGTATTTT	CASTPPVAGSSTDTQYF
TRBV28	-	TRBJ2-3	16	-	TGTGCCAGTGACCGCAATCTAAGGGAGAGCACAGATACGCAGTATTTT	CASDRNLRESTDTQYF
TRBV30	-	TRBJ2-1	15	TRBD2	TGTGCCTGGAGTCCAGGACTAGCGGGAGTTAATGAGCAGTTCTTC	CAWSPGLAGVNEQFF
TRBV5-1	-	TRBJ2-5	11	-	TGCGCCAGCAGCTTGGAAGAGACCCAGTACTTC	CASSLEETQYF
TRBV2	-	TRBJ2-3	13	TRBD2	TGTGCCAGCGCCCAGCGGGAGACAGATACGCAGTATTTT	CASAQRETDTQYF
TRBV6-5	-	TRBJ1-3	15	-	TGTGCCAGCAGTTATTCTTTGAGAGCTGGAAACACCATATATTTT	CASSYSLRAGNTIYF
TRBV28	few	TRBJ2-3	23	-	TGTGCCAGCAGTTTATTAGCTAACCCAAGGGGCCCAGACTCCGAAGACTTCACAGATACGCAGTATTTT	CASSLLANPRGPDSEDFTDTQYF
TRBV5-1	-	TRBJ2-7	13	-	TGCGCCAGCAGCCCCCAGTTTAAGGCTGAGCAGTACTTC	CASSPQFKAEQYF
TRBV29-1	-	TRBJ1-1	12	-	TGCAGCGTTGAGGCCTCGGGGACTGAAGCTTTCTTT	CSVEASGTEAFF
TRBV30	-	TRBJ1-5	14	-	TGTGCCTGGAGTGTAGGGCATAGCAATCAGCCCCAGCATTTT	CAWSVGHSNQPQHF
TRBV7-8	-	TRBJ2-1	15	-	TGTGCCAGCAGCCCGAACAGGGGAGGGCCGGGTGAGCAGTTCTTC	CASSPNRGGPGEQFF
TRBV12-3/TRBV12-4	-	TRBJ2-1	11	-	TGTGCCAGCAGTGGGCCGGGACTCCCGGTCTTC	CASSGPGLPVF
TRBV7-6	-	TRBJ2-3	16	-	TGTGCCAGCAGCTTAGACGAGACTAGAAGCACAGATACGCAGTATTTT	CASSLDETRSTDTQYF
TRBV28	-	TRBJ2-7	11	-	TGTGCCAGCAGTCCCGAGTACGAGCAGTACTTC	CASSPEYEQYF
TRBV7-8	-	TRBJ1-1	14	TRBD1	TGTGCCAGCAGCTTCCGGGACAGACCCGTCGAGGCTTTCTTT	CASSFRDRPVEAFF
TRBV7-9	few	TRBJ1-5	13	-	TGTGCCAGCAGCTTGTCCCAGTATCAGCCCCAGCATTTT	CASSLSQYQPQHF
TRBV9	-	TRBJ2-1	15	-	TGTGCCAGCAGCGATACACCGCTCAGGGGCAATGAGCAGTTCTTC	CASSDTPLRGNEQFF
TRBV5-1	-	TRBJ2-7	15	TRBD2	TGCGCCAGCAGCAAAATAGCGGGTCCCTCCTACGAGCAGTACTTC	CASSKIAGPSYEQYF
TRBV18	-	TRBJ1-1	14	-	TGTGCCAGCTCACCACAGGGGGGGAACACTGAAGCTTTCTTT	CASSPQGGNTEAFF
TRBV7-9	-	TRBJ1-4	14	-	TGTGCCAGTCAGCCCAGGGGAGGCAATGAAAAACTGTTTTTT	CASQPRGGNEKLFF
TRBV5-1	-	TRBJ2-1	13	-	TGCGCCAGCAGCCCTGGTGGCCTTCTTGAGCAGTTCTTC	CASSPGGLLEQFF
TRBV7-3	-	TRBJ2-5	15	-	TGTGCCAGCAGCTTAATAAGAGGGGGACAAGAGACCCAGTACTTC	CASSLIRGGQETQYF
TRBV7-3	-	TRBJ1-2	16	TRBD1	TGTGCCAGCAGCTTAAGGTTTGGGGACAGCGGCTATGGCTACACCTTC	CASSLRFGDSGYGYTF
TRBV12-3/TRBV12-4	-	TRBJ1-2	13	-	TGTGCCAGCAGTTACTGGCCTAACTATGGCTACACCTTC	CASSYWPNYGYTF
TRBV19	-	TRBJ2-7	15	-	TGTGCCAGTAGTATAGATCGGGACGGCGTCTACGAGCAGTACTTC	CASSIDRDGVYEQYF
TRBV2	-	TRBJ2-1	14	-	TGTGCCAGCAGTGAAACCCGGACTGTCAATGAGCAGTTCTTC	CASSETRTVNEQFF
TRBV24-1	-	TRBJ2-1	15	TRBD2	TGTGCCACCAGTGGAGGCGGGAGCTCCTACAATGAGCAGTTCTTC	CATSGGGSSYNEQFF
TRBV19	-	TRBJ1-1	12	-	TGTGCCAGTAAGAAAGGGCGGACTGAAGCTTTCTTT	CASKKGRTEAFF
TRBV6-5	-	TRBJ1-2	12	-	TGTGCCAGTTACGGACAGATCTATGGCTACACCTTC	CASYGQIYGYTF
TRBV6-5	-	TRBJ1-5	13	-	TGTGCCAGCAGTCTAACCAGGGATCAGCCCCAGCATTTT	CASSLTRDQPQHF
TRBV5-1	-	TRBJ2-1	16	TRBD2	TGCGCCAGCAGCTTGGTCAGGCTAGCGGGAGAGGGTGAGCAGTTCTTC	CASSLVRLAGEGEQFF
TRBV7-9	-	TRBJ1-4	15	-	TGTGCCAGCAGCTATTACAGGGCAACTAATGAAAAACTGTTTTTT	CASSYYRATNEKLFF
TRBV7-6	-	TRBJ1-2	17	TRBD1	TGTGCCAGCAGCTCCACGGCCGGGACAGGGGTCGTCTATGGCTACACCTTC	CASSSTAGTGVVYGYTF
TRBV19	-	TRBJ1-5	13	-	TGTGCCAGTAGATTCGACAGAAATCAGCCCCAGCATTTT	CASRFDRNQPQHF
TRBV28	-	TRBJ1-5	12	-	TGTGCCAGCAGTCGCGTGGGGCAGCCCCAGCATTTT	CASSRVGQPQHF
TRBV9	-	TRBJ2-1	15	TRBD2	TGTGCCAGCAGCGTAATGAGCGGGACGTACAATGAGCAGTTCTTC	CASSVMSGTYNEQFF
TRBV11-2	-	TRBJ1-1	13	-	TGTGCCAGCAGCTTAGCGGTAGCCACTGAAGCTTTCTTT	CASSLAVATEAFF
TRBV28	-	TRBJ2-1	13	-	TGTGCCAGCAGTTTACCCGACAGCCCAATCCAGTTCTTC	CASSLPDSPIQFF
TRBV24-1	-	TRBJ2-3	15	-	TGTGCCACCAGTGATGCACGCATCGGGGCAGATACGCAGTATTTT	CATSDARIGADTQYF
TRBV6-5	-	TRBJ1-5	14	-	TGTGCCAGCAGTTACCGAGTTAGCAATCAGCCCCAGCATTTT	CASSYRVSNQPQHF
TRBV3-1/TRBV3-2	once	TRBJ2-1	19	TRBD2	TGTGCCAGCAGCCCCTGGGGGAGCGGGAGTACTGTCTCCTACAATGAGCAGTTCTTC	CASSPWGSGSTVSYNEQFF
TRBV6-4	-	TRBJ2-1	14	-	TGTGCCAGCAGTGTATTGAGCGGGCAAAATGAGCAGTTCTTC	CASSVLSGQNEQFF
TRBV7-3	-	TRBJ2-3	14	-	TGTGCCAGCAGCCCACACGCGGGCACAGATACGCAGTATTTT	CASSPHAGTDTQYF